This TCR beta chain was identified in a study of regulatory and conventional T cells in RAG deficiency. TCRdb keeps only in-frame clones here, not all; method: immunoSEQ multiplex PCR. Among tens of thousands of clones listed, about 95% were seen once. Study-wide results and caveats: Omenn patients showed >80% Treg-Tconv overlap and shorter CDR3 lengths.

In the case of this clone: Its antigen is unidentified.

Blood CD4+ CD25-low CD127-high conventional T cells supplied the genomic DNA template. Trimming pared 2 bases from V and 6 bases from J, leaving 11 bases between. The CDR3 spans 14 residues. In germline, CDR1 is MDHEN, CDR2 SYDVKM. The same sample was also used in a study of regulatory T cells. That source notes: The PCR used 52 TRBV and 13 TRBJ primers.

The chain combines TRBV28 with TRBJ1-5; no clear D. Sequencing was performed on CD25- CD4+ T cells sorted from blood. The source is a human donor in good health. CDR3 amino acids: CASSLVIASQPQHF. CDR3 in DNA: TGTGCCAGCAGTTTAGTTATAGCGAGTCAGCCCCAGCATTTT.